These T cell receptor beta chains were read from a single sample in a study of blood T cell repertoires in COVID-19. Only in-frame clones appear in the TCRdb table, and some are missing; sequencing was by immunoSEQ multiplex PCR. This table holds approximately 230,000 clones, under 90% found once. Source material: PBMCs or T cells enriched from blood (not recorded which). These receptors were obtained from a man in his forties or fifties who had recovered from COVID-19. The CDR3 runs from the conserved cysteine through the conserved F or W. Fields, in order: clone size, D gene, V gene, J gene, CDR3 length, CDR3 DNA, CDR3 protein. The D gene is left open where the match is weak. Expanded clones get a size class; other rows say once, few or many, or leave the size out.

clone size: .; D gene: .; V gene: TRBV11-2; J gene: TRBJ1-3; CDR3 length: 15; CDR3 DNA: TGTGCCAGCAGCCCCCGTCCGGGGGACGGAAACACCATATATTTT; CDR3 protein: CASSPRPGDGNTIYF
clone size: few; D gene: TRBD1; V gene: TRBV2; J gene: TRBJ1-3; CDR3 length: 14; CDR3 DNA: TGTGCCAGCAGTGTGGGGACAGGGTACCACACCATATATTTT; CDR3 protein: CASSVGTGYHTIYF
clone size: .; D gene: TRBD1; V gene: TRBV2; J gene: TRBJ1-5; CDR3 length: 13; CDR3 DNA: TGTGCCAGCAGGGGACAGATCAATCAGCCCCAGCATTTT; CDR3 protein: CASRGQINQPQHF
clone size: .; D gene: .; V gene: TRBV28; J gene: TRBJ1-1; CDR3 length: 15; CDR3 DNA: TGTGCCAGCAGTTTAGGTCAGGGGTTCCGCACTGAAGCTTTCTTT; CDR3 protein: CASSLGQGFRTEAFF
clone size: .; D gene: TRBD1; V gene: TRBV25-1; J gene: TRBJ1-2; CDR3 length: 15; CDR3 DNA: TGTGCCAGCAGGGAGCGGACAGGGGCTAACTATGGCTACACCTTC; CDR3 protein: CASRERTGANYGYTF
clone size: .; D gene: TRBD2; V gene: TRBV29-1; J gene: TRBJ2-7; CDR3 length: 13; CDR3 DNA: TGCAGCGTTGAACCTAGCGGGAGCCCCGAGCAGTACTTC; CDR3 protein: CSVEPSGSPEQYF
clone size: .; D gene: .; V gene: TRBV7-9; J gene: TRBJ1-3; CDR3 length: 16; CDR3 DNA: TGTGCCAGCAGCTTATGGCCAGGGGTGCAGGGAAACACCATATATTTT; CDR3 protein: CASSLWPGVQGNTIYF
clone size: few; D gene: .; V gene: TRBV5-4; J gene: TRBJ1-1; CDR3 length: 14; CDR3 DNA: TGTGCCAGCAGCTTGGAACAGGGTTTCACTGAAGCTTTCTTT; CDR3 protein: CASSLEQGFTEAFF
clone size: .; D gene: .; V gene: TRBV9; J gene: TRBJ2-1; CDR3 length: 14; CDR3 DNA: TGTGCCAGCAGCGCCGGGGCAGGGACAAATGAGCAGTTCTTC; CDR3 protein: CASSAGAGTNEQFF
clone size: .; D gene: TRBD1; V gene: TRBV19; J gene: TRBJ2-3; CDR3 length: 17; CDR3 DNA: TGTGCCAGTAGTATTTCTGGGACAGGGGGCGGCACAGATACGCAGTATTTT; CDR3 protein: CASSISGTGGGTDTQYF
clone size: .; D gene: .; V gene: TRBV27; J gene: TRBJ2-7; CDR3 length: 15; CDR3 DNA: TGTGCCAGCAGTTTAAATCCGGGCAGGGCCCACGAGCAGTACTTC; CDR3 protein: CASSLNPGRAHEQYF
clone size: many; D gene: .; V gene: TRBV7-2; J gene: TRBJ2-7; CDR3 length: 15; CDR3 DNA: TGTGCCAGCAGCTTAGGAGGGAGGAGCTTGAACGAGCAGTACTTC; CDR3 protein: CASSLGGRSLNEQYF
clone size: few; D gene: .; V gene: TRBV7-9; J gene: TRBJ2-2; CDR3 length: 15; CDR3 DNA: TGTGCCAGCACGTACCAGGGCCGGTGGACCGGGGAGCTGTTTTTT; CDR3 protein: CASTYQGRWTGELFF
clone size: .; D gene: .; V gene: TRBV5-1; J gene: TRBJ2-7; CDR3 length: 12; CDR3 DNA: TGCGCCAGCAGCCGGACTTCTGGGGAGCAGTACTTC; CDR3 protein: CASSRTSGEQYF
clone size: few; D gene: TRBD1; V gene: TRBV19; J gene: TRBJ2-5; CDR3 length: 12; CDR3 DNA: TGTGCCAGTGGAACACAGGGGGAGACCCAGTACTTC; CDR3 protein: CASGTQGETQYF
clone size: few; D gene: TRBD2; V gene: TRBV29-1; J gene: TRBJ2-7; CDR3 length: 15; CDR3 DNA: TGCAGCGTTGAAGGAGGAACTAGCGGACTCTACGAGCAGTACTTC; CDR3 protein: CSVEGGTSGLYEQYF
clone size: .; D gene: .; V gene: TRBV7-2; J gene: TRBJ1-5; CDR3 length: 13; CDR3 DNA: TGTGCCAGCAGCCCCAATAGCAATCAGCCCCAGCATTTT; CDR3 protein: CASSPNSNQPQHF
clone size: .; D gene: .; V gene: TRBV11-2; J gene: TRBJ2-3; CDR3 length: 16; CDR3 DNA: TGTGCCAGCAGCTTAGGGGTGGGGGCCGTCACAGATACGCAGTATTTT; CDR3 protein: CASSLGVGAVTDTQYF
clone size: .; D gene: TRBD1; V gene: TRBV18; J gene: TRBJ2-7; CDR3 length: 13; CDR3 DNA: TGTGCCAGCTCGCCGGGACAGGAGTACGAGCAGTACTTC; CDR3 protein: CASSPGQEYEQYF
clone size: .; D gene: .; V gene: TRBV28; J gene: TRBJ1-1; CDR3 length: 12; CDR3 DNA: TGTGCCAGCAGGGTACAGGGATCAGAAGCTTTCTTT; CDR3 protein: CASRVQGSEAFF
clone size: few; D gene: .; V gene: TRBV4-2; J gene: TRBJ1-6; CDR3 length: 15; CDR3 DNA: TGTGCCAGCAGCCCCCTACAGGGAGACAATTCACCCCTCCACTTT; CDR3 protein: CASSPLQGDNSPLHF
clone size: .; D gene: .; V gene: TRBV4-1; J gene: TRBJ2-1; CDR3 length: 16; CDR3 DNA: TGCGCCAGCAGCCCCAGAGGAGGGATGAGGTACAATGAGCAGTTCTTC; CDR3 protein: CASSPRGGMRYNEQFF
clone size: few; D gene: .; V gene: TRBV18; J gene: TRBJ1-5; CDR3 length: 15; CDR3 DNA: TGTGCCAGCTCACCGAGCGGGAATGACAATCAGCCCCAGCATTTT; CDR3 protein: CASSPSGNDNQPQHF
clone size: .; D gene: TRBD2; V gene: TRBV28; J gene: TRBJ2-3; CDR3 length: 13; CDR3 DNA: TGTGCCAGCAACCCCGGGGGGACAGATACGCAGTATTTT; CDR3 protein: CASNPGGTDTQYF
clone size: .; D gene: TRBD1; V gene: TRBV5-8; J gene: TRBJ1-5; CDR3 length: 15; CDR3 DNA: TGTGCCAGCAGCTCCGGGACAGGGATCAATCAGCCCCAGCATTTT; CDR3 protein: CASSSGTGINQPQHF
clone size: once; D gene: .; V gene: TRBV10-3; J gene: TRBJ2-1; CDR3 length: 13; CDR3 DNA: TGTGCCATCAGTGAGTCCAGGGGGGATGAGCAGTTCTTC; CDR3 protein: CAISESRGDEQFF
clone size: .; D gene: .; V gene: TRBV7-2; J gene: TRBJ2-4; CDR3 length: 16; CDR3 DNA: TGTGCCAGCAGCTCAGGACGGGTCGGGGGAAGGAACATTCAGTACTTC; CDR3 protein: CASSSGRVGGRNIQYF